This TCR beta chain comes out of a study of T cell responses to AZD1222 COVID-19 vaccine. Across the study: Second doses that came at about 4 or about 12 weeks were put together. Notes on the study in general: After the peak T cell response, and only then, were repertoires sampled. Donors were mostly white British, more females; clonal diversity possibly underestimated. Baseline seropositivity occurred in only six or seven AZD1222 recipients.

Of note for this clone: No antigen is known for it.

Data came from immunoSEQ multiplex PCR; TCRdb stores just in-frame clones and leaves some out. The sample lists 95,000 to 100,000 clones, just over 85% occurring once. The CDR3 has 15 amino acids. The germline V gene has CDR1 MNHNS and CDR2 SASEGT. Trimming stripped 0 bases from V and 5 bases from J, with 14 bases between. The clonotype was recovered from an adult in good health. This material consisted of peripheral blood, taken on day 0 of AZD1222 vaccination. This chain joins TRBV6-1 and TRBJ2-7; D not certain. CDR3 residues: CASSEASGESHEQYF. The CDR3 coding sequence is TGTGCCAGCAGTGAAGCGTCAGGCGAGAGCCACGAGCAGTACTTC.